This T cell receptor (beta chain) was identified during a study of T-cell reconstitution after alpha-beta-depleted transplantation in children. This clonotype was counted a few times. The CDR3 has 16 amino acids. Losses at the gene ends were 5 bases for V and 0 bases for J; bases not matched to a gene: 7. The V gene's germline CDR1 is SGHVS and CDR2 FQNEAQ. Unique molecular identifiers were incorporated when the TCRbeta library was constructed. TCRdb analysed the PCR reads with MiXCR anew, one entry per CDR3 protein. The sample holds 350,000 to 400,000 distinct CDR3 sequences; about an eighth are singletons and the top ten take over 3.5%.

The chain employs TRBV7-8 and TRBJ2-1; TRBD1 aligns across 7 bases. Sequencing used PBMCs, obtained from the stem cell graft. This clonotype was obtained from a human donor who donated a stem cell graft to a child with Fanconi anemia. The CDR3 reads CASSPKGASSYNEQFF. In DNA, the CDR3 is TGTGCCAGCAGCCCTAAGGGGGCCAGCTCCTACAATGAGCAGTTCTTC.